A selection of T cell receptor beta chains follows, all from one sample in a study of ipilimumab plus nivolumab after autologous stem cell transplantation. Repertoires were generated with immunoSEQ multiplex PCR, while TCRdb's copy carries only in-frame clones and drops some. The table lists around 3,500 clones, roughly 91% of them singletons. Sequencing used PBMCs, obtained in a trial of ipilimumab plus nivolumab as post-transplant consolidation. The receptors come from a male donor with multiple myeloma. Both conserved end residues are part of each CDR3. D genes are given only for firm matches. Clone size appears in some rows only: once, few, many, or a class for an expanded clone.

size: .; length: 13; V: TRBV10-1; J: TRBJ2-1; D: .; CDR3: CASSMQGNNEQFF; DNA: TGCGCCAGCAGCATGCAGGGGAACAATGAGCAGTTCTTC
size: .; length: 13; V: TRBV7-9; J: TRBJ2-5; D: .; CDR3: CASSFSNVETQYF; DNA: TGTGCCAGCAGCTTTAGCAATGTCGAGACCCAGTACTTC
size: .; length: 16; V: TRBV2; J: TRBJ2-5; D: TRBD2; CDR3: CASTSRPLAAQETQYF; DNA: TGTGCCAGCACCTCCCGCCCACTAGCGGCCCAAGAGACCCAGTACTTC
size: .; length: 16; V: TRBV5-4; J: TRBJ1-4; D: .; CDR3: CASSLDGAATNEKLFF; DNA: TGTGCCAGCAGCTTGGACGGCGCTGCAACTAATGAAAAACTGTTTTTT
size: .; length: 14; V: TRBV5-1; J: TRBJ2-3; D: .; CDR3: CASSFRAASDTQYF; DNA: TGCGCCAGCAGCTTCAGGGCAGCCTCCGATACGCAGTATTTT
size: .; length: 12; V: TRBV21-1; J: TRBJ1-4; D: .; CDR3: CASRWVKKGLFF; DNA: TGTGCCAGCAGATGGGTTAAGAAGGGGCTGTTTTTT
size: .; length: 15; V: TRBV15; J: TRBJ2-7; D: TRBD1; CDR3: CATSRTGGWENEQYF; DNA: TGTGCCACCAGCAGAACAGGGGGCTGGGAAAACGAGCAGTACTTC
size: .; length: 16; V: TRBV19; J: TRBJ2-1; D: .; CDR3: CASSIGGQSSYNEQFF; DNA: TGTGCCAGTAGTATAGGCGGGCAGAGCTCCTACAATGAGCAGTTCTTC
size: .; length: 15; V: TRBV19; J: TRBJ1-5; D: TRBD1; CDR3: CASSMGQAGVQPQHF; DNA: TGTGCCAGTAGCATGGGACAGGCGGGGGTTCAGCCCCAGCATTTT
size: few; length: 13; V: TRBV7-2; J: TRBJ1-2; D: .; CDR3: CASSLSPSHGYTF; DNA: TGTGCCAGCAGCTTAAGTCCGTCGCATGGCTACACCTTC
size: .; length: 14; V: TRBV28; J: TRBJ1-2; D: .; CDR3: CASSLGSSSYGYTF; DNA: TGTGCCAGCAGTTTGGGCAGCTCCTCTTATGGCTACACCTTC
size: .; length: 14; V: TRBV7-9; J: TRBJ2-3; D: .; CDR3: CASSLTRSTDTQYF; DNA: TGTGCCAGCAGCTTAACCCGAAGCACAGATACGCAGTATTTT
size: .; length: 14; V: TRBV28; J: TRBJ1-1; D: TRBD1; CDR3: CASSRGTENTEAFF; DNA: TGTGCCAGCAGTCGTGGGACAGAGAACACTGAAGCTTTCTTT
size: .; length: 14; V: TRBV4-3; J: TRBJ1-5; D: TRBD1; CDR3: CASSQVQGGQPQHF; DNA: TGCGCCAGCAGCCAAGTACAGGGGGGTCAGCCCCAGCATTTT
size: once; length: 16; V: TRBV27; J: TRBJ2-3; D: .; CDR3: CASSLSLQTSTDTQYF; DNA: TGTGCCAGCAGTTTATCGTTACAGACTAGCACAGATACGCAGTATTTT
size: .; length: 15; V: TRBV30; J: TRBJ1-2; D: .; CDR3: CAWSVGGSVPYGYTF; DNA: TGTGCCTGGAGTGTCGGCGGCAGCGTCCCGTATGGCTACACCTTC
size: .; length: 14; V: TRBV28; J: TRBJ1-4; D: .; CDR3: CASSFGPANEKLFF; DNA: TGTGCCAGCAGTTTTGGGCCCGCTAATGAAAAACTGTTTTTT
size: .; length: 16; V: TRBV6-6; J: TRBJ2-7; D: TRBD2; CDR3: CASSYSSGLAAYEQYF; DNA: TGTGCCAGCAGTTACTCGAGCGGACTAGCGGCCTACGAGCAGTACTTC
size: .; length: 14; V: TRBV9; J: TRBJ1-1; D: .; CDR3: CASSVTGRNTEAFF; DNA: TGTGCCAGCAGCGTAACAGGGAGGAACACTGAAGCTTTCTTT
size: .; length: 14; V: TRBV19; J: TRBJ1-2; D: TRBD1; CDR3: CASSRDRNNYGYTF; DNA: TGTGCCAGTAGTAGGGACAGGAATAACTATGGCTACACCTTC
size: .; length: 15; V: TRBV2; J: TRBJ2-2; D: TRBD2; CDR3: CASSGGGRNTGELFF; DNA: TGTGCCAGCAGTGGAGGCGGGAGGAACACCGGGGAGCTGTTTTTT
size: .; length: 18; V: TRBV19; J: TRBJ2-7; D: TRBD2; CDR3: CASSMELLAGVPSYEQYF; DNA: TGTGCCAGTAGTATGGAATTGTTAGCGGGAGTCCCCTCCTACGAGCAGTACTTC
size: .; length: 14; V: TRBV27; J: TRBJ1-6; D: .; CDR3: CASSFRARNSPLHF; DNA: TGTGCCAGCAGTTTTCGGGCCAGGAATTCACCCCTCCACTTT
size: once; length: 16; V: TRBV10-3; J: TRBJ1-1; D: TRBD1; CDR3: CAISGGTGGGGTEAFF; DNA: TGTGCCATCAGTGGGGGGACAGGGGGCGGAGGGACTGAAGCTTTCTTT
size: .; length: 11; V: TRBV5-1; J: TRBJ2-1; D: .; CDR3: CASSDSNEQFF; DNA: TGCGCCAGCAGTGACAGCAATGAGCAGTTCTTC
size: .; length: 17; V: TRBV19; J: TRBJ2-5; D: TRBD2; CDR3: CASSAPTKLAGEETQYF; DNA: TGTGCCAGTAGTGCACCCACTAAACTAGCGGGAGAAGAGACCCAGTACTTC
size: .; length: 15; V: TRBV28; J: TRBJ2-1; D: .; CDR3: CASRPNRAPYNEQFF; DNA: TGTGCCAGCAGGCCCAACAGGGCACCCTACAATGAGCAGTTCTTC
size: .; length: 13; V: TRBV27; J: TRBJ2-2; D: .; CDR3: CASSAYWSGELFF; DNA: TGTGCCAGCAGTGCCTACTGGTCCGGGGAGCTGTTTTTT
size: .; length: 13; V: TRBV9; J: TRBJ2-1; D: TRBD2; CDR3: CASSVLAGGEQFF; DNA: TGTGCCAGCAGCGTATTAGCGGGAGGTGAGCAGTTCTTC
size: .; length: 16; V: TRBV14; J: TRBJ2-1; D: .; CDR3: CASSRSGQFSYNEQFF; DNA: TGTGCCAGCAGCCGGAGCGGGCAATTCTCCTACAATGAGCAGTTCTTC
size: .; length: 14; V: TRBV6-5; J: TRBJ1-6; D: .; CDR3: CASSYRTLNSPLHF; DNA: TGTGCCAGCAGTTACAGGACCCTCAATTCACCCCTCCACTTT
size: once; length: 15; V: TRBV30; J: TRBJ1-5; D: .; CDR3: CAWSVGRDSNQPQHF; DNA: TGTGCCTGGAGTGTAGGCAGGGACAGCAATCAGCCCCAGCATTTT
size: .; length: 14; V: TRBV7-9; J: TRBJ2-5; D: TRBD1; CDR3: CASSQQGLEETQYF; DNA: TGTGCCAGCAGCCAACAGGGGTTAGAAGAGACCCAGTACTTC
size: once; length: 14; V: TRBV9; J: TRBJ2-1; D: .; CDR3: CASSVEPSGNEQFF; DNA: TGTGCCAGCAGCGTAGAACCCTCCGGCAATGAGCAGTTCTTC
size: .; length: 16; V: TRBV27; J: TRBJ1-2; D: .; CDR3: CASSLAWTDHNYGYTF; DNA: TGTGCCAGCAGTTTAGCCTGGACAGATCATAACTATGGCTACACCTTC
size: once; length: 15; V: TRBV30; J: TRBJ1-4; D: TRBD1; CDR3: CAWRDQGATNEKLFF; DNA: TGTGCCTGGAGAGATCAGGGGGCAACTAATGAAAAACTGTTTTTT
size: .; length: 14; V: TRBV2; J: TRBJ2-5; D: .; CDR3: CASSLGQNQETQYF; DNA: TGTGCCAGCAGTCTTGGACAGAACCAAGAGACCCAGTACTTC
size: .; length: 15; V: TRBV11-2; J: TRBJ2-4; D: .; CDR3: CASSLAGLAKNIQYF; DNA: TGTGCCAGCAGCTTAGCGGGACTAGCCAAAAACATTCAGTACTTC
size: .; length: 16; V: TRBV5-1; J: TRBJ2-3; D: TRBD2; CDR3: CASGGTSGRVTDTQYF; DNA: TGCGCCAGCGGCGGGACTAGCGGGAGGGTAACAGATACGCAGTATTTT
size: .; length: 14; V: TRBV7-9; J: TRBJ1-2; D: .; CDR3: CASSSTDLNYGYTF; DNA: TGTGCCAGCAGCTCGACAGACTTGAACTATGGCTACACCTTC
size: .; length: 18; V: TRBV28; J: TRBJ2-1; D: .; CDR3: CASSLADVGESSYNEQFF; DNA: TGTGCCAGCAGTTTAGCGGACGTTGGAGAGAGCTCCTACAATGAGCAGTTCTTC
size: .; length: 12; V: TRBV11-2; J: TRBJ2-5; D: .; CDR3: CASSRGGETQYF; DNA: TGTGCCAGCAGCCGTGGCGGAGAGACCCAGTACTTC
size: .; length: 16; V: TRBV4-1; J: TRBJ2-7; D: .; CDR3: CASSLGGGVSSYEQYF; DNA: TGCGCCAGCAGCCTTGGGGGCGGGGTTAGCTCCTACGAGCAGTACTTC
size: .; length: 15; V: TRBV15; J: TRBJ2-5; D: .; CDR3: CATSKGPVYQETQYF; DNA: TGTGCCACCAGCAAAGGGCCAGTGTACCAAGAGACCCAGTACTTC
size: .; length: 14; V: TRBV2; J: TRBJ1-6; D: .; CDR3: CASTGAGGYSPLHF; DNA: TGTGCCAGCACCGGGGCCGGTGGGTATTCACCCCTCCACTTT
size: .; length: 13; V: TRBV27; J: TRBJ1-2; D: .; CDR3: CASSSGPTYGYTF; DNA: TGTGCCAGCAGTTCGGGACCAACCTATGGCTACACCTTC
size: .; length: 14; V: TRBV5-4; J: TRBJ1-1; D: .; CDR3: CASSLGRVNTEAFF; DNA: TGTGCCAGCAGCTTGGGACGGGTGAACACTGAAGCTTTCTTT
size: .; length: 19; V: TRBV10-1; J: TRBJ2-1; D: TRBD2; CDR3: CASSQTPGLAGDSYNEQFF; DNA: TGCGCCAGCAGCCAGACCCCGGGACTAGCGGGAGACTCCTACAATGAGCAGTTCTTC
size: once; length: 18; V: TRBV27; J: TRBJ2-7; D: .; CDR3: CASSLASVGRASSYEQYF; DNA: TGTGCCAGCAGTTTAGCGAGTGTGGGCAGGGCAAGCTCCTACGAGCAGTACTTC
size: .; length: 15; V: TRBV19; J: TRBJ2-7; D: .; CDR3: CARETNHRLSHEQYF; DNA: TGTGCCAGGGAAACCAACCACAGGTTAAGCCACGAGCAGTACTTC
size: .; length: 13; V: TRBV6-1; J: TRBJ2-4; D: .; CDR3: CASNNLGENIQYF; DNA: TGTGCCAGCAATAATTTGGGGGAAAACATTCAGTACTTC
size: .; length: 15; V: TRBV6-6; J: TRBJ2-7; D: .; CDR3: CASSYGPIGGYEQYF; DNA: TGTGCCAGCAGTTACGGACCAATTGGGGGGTACGAGCAGTACTTC
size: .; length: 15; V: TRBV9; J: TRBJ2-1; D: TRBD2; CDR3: CASSAGTSAGNEQFF; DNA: TGTGCCAGCAGCGCCGGGACTAGCGCTGGCAATGAGCAGTTCTTC
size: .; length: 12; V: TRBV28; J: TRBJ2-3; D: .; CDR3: CATIDRGDTQYF; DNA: TGTGCCACCATTGATCGGGGAGATACGCAGTATTTT
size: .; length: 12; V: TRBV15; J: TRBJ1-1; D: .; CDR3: CATSREGTEAFF; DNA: TGTGCCACCAGCAGAGAGGGGACTGAAGCTTTCTTT